This is a list of T cell receptor beta chains from one sample in a study of blood T cell repertoires in COVID-19. Repertoires were generated with immunoSEQ multiplex PCR, while TCRdb's copy carries only in-frame clones and drops some. The table shows about 290,000 clones, with around 90% occurring only once. Sequenced sample: peripheral blood. These receptors were collected from a woman in her forties who had recovered from COVID-19. CDR3s leave out the opening cysteine and the closing phenylalanine or tryptophan.

len | j_gene | v_gene | CDR3aa
13 | TRBJ1-1 | TRBV7-2 | ASQTGGRVNTEAF
14 | TRBJ2-1 | TRBV11-2 | ASSFSGRAPYNEQF
14 | TRBJ2-1 | TRBV7-2 | ASSTGQLKSYNEQF
11 | TRBJ2-7 | TRBV29-1 | SVEVDSSYEQY
13 | TRBJ2-5 | TRBV18 | ASSPYPPDQETQY
13 | TRBJ2-3 | TRBV3-1/TRBV3-2 | ASSQEFSGRNTQY
12 | TRBJ2-5 | TRBV11-3 | ASSLDGGGETQY
13 | TRBJ2-5 | TRBV3-1/TRBV3-2 | ASSPGTSGKGTQY
14 | TRBJ2-1 | TRBV24-1 | ATSAASVRSYNEQF
13 | TRBJ2-1 | TRBV6-2/TRBV6-3 | ASSYGLAGVNEQF
10 | TRBJ2-7 | TRBV6-2/TRBV6-3 | ASSYRGDEQY
12 | TRBJ2-7 | TRBV7-9 | ASSQTGATYEQY
12 | TRBJ1-2 | TRBV5-6 | ASSLRGTYYGYT
11 | TRBJ1-2 | TRBV12-3/TRBV12-4 | ASSLNPGDGYT
14 | TRBJ2-1 | TRBV7-3 | ASSLSYGQGWNEQF
12 | TRBJ2-1 | TRBV30 | AWSGALREGEQF
16 | TRBJ2-5 | TRBV7-8 | ASSRGMAGLAGDETQY
10 | TRBJ2-1 | TRBV30 | AWSVLGGEQF
13 | TRBJ2-5 | TRBV20-1 | SASRVADNQETQY
13 | TRBJ2-7 | TRBV11-2 | ASSRQRGSFYEQY
13 | TRBJ2-7 | TRBV7-2 | ASSPVAGGSYEQY
13 | TRBJ2-1 | TRBV30 | AWSFGGRALNEQF
13 | TRBJ2-5 | TRBV5-6 | ASSLAGQGLETQY
11 | TRBJ2-2 | TRBV11-1 | ASSLRESGELF
14 | TRBJ2-3 | TRBV18 | ASSPPGQSRTDTQY
13 | TRBJ1-5 | TRBV19 | ASSIGQGGNQPQH
12 | TRBJ2-1 | TRBV10-1 | ASSAGYTYNEQF
13 | TRBJ1-1 | TRBV9 | ASSPRTGGITEAF
12 | TRBJ2-1 | TRBV4-2 | ASALGEANNEQF
11 | TRBJ2-7 | TRBV3-1/TRBV3-2 | ASSHGSAYEQY
15 | TRBJ2-3 | TRBV5-4 | ASSLRLAGFLTDTQY
12 | TRBJ2-7 | TRBV9 | ASSVGQSFHEQY
12 | TRBJ2-3 | TRBV6-5 | ASSYRDYTDTQY
13 | TRBJ2-5 | TRBV7-7 | ASSLYRGVQETQY
15 | TRBJ2-3 | TRBV18 | ASSPGTSGSGADTQY
14 | TRBJ2-1 | TRBV6-5 | ASSYSGGGASNEQF
14 | TRBJ2-2 | TRBV3-1/TRBV3-2 | ASSQGGRGRAGELF
12 | TRBJ2-1 | TRBV3-1/TRBV3-2 | ASNKAGTYNEQF
13 | TRBJ1-2 | TRBV6-6 | ASSYSLDRVYGYT
12 | TRBJ2-7 | TRBV5-4 | ASSLRGLANEQY
11 | TRBJ2-6 | TRBV18 | ASSPLLANVLT
14 | TRBJ2-5 | TRBV5-1 | ASKLRFGQASETQY
16 | TRBJ2-1 | TRBV19 | ASSIEGQTLYSYNEQF
10 | TRBJ1-2 | TRBV6-5 | ASSTSNYGYT
18 | TRBJ1-5 | TRBV28 | ASSLWEQGAFVRGNQPQH
12 | TRBJ2-7 | TRBV5-1 | ASSLPDSPYEQY
14 | TRBJ1-4 | TRBV28 | ASRDGTGGINEKLF
13 | TRBJ2-1 | TRBV18 | ASSPAPREGDEQF
10 | TRBJ2-7 | TRBV11-2 | ASSPDRREQY